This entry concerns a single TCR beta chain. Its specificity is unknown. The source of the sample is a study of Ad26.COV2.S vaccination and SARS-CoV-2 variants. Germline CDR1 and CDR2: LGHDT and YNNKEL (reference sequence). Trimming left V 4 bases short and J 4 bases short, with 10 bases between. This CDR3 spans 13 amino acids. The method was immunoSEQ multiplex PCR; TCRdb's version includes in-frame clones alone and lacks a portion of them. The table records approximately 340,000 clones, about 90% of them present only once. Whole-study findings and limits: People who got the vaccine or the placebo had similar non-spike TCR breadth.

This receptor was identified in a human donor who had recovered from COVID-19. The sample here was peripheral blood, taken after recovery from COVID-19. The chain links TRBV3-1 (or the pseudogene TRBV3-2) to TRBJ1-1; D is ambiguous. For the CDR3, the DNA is TGTGCCAGCAGCCTGCCTTTTTTCACTGAAGCTTTCTTT. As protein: CASSLPFFTEAFF.